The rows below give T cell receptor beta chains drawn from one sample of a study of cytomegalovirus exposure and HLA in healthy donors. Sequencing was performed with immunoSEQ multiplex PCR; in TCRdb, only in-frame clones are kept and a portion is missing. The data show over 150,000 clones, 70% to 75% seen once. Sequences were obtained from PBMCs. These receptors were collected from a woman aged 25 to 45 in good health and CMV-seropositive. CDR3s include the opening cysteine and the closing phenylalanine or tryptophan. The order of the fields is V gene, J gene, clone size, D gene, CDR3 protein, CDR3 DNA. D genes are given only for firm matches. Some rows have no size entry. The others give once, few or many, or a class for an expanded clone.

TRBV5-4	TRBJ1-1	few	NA	CASSYPHGGWGPNTEAFF	TGTGCCAGCAGCTACCCGCATGGAGGATGGGGTCCGAACACTGAAGCTTTCTTT
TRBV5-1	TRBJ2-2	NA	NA	CASSLGRGTGELFF	TGCGCCAGCAGCTTGGGAAGGGGCACCGGGGAGCTGTTTTTT
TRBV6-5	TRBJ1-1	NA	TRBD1	CASTIRTGSNTEAFF	TGTGCCAGCACGATCCGGACAGGGTCGAACACTGAAGCTTTCTTT
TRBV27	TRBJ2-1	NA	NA	CASSPTGNLFYNEQFF	TGTGCCAGCAGTCCAACAGGGAACCTATTCTACAATGAGCAGTTCTTC
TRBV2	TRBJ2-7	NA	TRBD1	CASRGQTSYEQYF	TGTGCCAGCAGGGGACAGACTTCCTACGAGCAGTACTTC
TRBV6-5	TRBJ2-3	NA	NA	CASSYLAASTDTQYF	TGTGCCAGCAGTTATTTAGCAGCTAGCACAGATACGCAGTATTTT
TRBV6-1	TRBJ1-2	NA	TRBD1	CASSNRDRGLDTF	TGTGCCAGCAGTAATCGCGACAGGGGTTTGGACACCTTC
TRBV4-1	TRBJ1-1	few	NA	CASSHTTANTEAFF	TGCGCCAGCAGCCATACGACAGCGAACACTGAAGCTTTCTTT
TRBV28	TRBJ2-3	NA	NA	CASSPPGQFTDTQYF	TGTGCCAGCAGTCCCCCAGGACAGTTCACAGATACGCAGTATTTT
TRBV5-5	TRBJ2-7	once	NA	CASSLASSPSGREQYF	TGTGCCAGCAGCTTGGCGTCTAGCCCGTCGGGCAGGGAGCAGTACTTC
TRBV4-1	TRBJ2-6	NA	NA	CASSPDTGANVLTF	TGCGCCAGCAGCCCTGACACTGGGGCCAACGTCCTGACTTTC
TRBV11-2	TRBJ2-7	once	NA	CASSLEYGQRGEQYF	TGTGCCAGCAGCTTAGAATACGGGCAAAGGGGGGAGCAGTACTTC
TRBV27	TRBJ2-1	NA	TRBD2	CASTRLAGDEQFF	TGTGCCAGCACCCGACTAGCGGGCGATGAGCAGTTCTTC
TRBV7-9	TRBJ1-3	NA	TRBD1	CASSDLGQGRTIYF	TGTGCCAGCAGCGACCTGGGACAGGGGAGGACCATATATTTT
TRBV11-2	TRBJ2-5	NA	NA	CASSLGATPIQETQYF	TGTGCCAGCAGCTTAGGGGCGACACCTATACAAGAGACCCAGTACTTC
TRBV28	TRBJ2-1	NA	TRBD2	CASSYLAGGHNEQFF	TGTGCCAGCAGTTATCTAGCGGGAGGGCACAATGAGCAGTTCTTC
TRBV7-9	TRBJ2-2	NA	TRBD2	CASSLRLAGGWDTGELFF	TGTGCCAGCAGCTTAAGACTAGCGGGAGGATGGGACACCGGGGAGCTGTTTTTT
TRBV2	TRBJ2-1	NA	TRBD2	CARASGTSGRIEQFF	TGTGCCAGAGCTTCCGGGACTAGCGGGAGAATTGAGCAGTTCTTC
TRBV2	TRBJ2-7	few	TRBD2	CASHLAGETYEQYF	TGTGCCAGCCATCTAGCGGGGGAGACCTACGAGCAGTACTTC
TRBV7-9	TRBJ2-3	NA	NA	CASSFTRGGARAPPDTQYF	TGTGCCAGCAGCTTCACGAGGGGGGGGGCCCGAGCCCCACCAGATACGCAGTATTTT
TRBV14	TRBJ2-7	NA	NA	CASSHQYSYEQYF	TGTGCCAGCAGCCACCAGTACTCCTACGAGCAGTACTTC
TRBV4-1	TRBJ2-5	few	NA	CASSQENREETQYF	TGCGCCAGCAGCCAAGAAAACAGGGAAGAGACCCAGTACTTC
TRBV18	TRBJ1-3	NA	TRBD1	CASSSGRGLGNTIYF	TGTGCCAGCTCTTCCGGTAGGGGGCTCGGAAACACCATATATTTT
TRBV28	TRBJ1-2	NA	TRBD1	CASSLTDRAGYTF	TGTGCCAGCAGTTTAACTGACAGGGCGGGCTACACCTTC
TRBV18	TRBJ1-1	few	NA	CASSAKQGAEAFF	TGTGCCAGCTCAGCTAAACAGGGTGCAGAAGCTTTCTTT
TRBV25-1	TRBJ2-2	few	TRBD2	CASSELGSGSYVTGELFF	TGTGCCAGCAGTGAATTGGGTAGCGGGAGTTATGTCACCGGGGAGCTGTTTTTT
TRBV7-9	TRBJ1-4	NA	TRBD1	CASSLDLGQVKKLFF	TGTGCCAGCAGCTTAGACTTGGGACAGGTCAAAAAACTGTTTTTT
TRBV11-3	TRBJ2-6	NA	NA	CASSVTGSGANVLTF	TGTGCCAGCAGCGTGACAGGCTCTGGGGCCAACGTCCTGACTTTC
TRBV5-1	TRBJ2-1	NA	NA	CASSSGRFSGASSYNEQFF	TGCGCCAGCAGCTCGGGGAGATTTAGCGGAGCCAGCTCCTACAATGAGCAGTTCTTC
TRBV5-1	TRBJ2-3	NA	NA	CASSLDTGSRTDTQYF	TGCGCCAGCAGCTTGGATACCGGGAGCCGCACAGATACGCAGTATTTT
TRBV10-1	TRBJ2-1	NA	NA	CASSEVAYNEQFF	TGCGCCAGCAGTGAGGTGGCTTACAATGAGCAGTTCTTC
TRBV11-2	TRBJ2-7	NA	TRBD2	CASSDPGLGFEQYF	TGTGCCAGCAGCGATCCGGGACTAGGGTTCGAGCAGTACTTC
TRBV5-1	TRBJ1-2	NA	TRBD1	CASSLTPQGAGGSGYTF	TGCGCCAGCAGCTTGACCCCACAGGGGGCAGGAGGCAGTGGCTACACCTTC